The 7 T cell receptor beta chains in this list originate from one sample, sequenced in a study of siplizumab effects on memory and regulatory T cells. TCRdb's copy holds only in-frame clones and misses some; the assay was immunoSEQ multiplex PCR. The sample lists some 100,000 clones; roughly 96% were seen once. Sequenced material: naive CD4+ T cells sorted from blood. The source is a human donor in good health.

CDR3 nucleotide sequence: TGTGCCAGCAGTGAATATGGCACCGATCAGCCCCAGCATTTT. Translating gives CASSEYGTDQPQHF. The chain links TRBV25-1 to TRBJ1-5; D not certain. Trimming removed 0 bases from V and 5 bases from J, with 8 bases in between. The CDR3 runs 14 residues. Germline lookup yields CDR1 MGHDK and CDR2 SYGVNS.

J is TRBJ2-3 and V is TRBV5-8, with 7 nucleotides matching TRBD2. The length of the CDR3 is 15 residues. Looked up from germline, CDR1 is SGHTS and CDR2 is YDEGEE. Trimming removed 1 base from V and 2 bases from J; junction bases left unmatched: 4. The CDR3 is CASSLRGDPTDTQYF. The CDR3 bases are TGTGCCAGCAGCTTGCGGGGGGATCCCACAGATACGCAGTATTTT.

The V call is TRBV7-2, the J call TRBJ2-1; perhaps TRBD2 as D (5 bases). The CDR3 is 14 residues long. Per germline, CDR1 SGHTA and CDR2 FQGNSA. Deletions cut 5 bases from V and 4 bases from J, with 12 bases between. CDR3: CASSLLGLYNEQFF. Here the CDR3 DNA reads TGTGCCAGCAGCCTACTCGGACTTTACAATGAGCAGTTCTTC.

The chain links TRBV28 to TRBJ2-2; D is possibly TRBD2 (7 bases). Germline V gene lookup returns CDR1 MDHEN and CDR2 SYDVKM. The CDR3 sequence is 15 residues long. V was shortened by 5 bases and J by 5 bases, with 15 bases between the two germline ends. DNA for the CDR3: TGTGCCAGCAGTCCCCGGAGGGGGGGGACCGGGGAGCTGTTTTTT. It is translated as CASSPRRGGTGELFF.

The J gene is TRBJ2-1, the V gene TRBV19; tentatively, D is TRBD1 (6 bases). Germline-derived CDR1 and CDR2 are LNHDA and SQIVND (reference sequence). The CDR3 covers 16 residues. Between the trimmed V and J ends, which lost 4 bases and 4 bases, there was a span of 17 bases. CDR3 bases: TGTGCCAGTAGTAGGACACAGGGTTTGGGTTACAATGAGCAGTTCTTC. Translated: CASSRTQGLGYNEQFF.

This clone was observed a few times. The chain employs TRBV19 and TRBJ1-1, with D possibly TRBD1 on 5 matching bases. Looked up from germline, CDR1 is LNHDA and CDR2 is SQIVND (reference sequence). This CDR3 is 15 amino acids long. Trimming shortened V by 5 bases and J by 1 base, and 14 bases separated the two germline ends. The CDR3 nucleotides read TGTGCCAGTAGTTCCCCAGGGCGAGGGAACACTGAAGCTTTCTTT. Translating gives CASSSPGRGNTEAFF.

This chain connects TRBV6-6 to TRBJ1-1, with a weak D call TRBD1 (5 bases). Trimming took off 5 bases at V and 0 bases at J, with 13 bases between the two ends. From germline, CDR1 is MNHNY and CDR2 SVGAGI (reference sequence). The CDR3 covers 15 residues. This chain's CDR3 is CASSLSMTVNTEAFF. The CDR3 DNA is TGTGCCAGCAGTCTCTCGATGACAGTGAACACTGAAGCTTTCTTT.